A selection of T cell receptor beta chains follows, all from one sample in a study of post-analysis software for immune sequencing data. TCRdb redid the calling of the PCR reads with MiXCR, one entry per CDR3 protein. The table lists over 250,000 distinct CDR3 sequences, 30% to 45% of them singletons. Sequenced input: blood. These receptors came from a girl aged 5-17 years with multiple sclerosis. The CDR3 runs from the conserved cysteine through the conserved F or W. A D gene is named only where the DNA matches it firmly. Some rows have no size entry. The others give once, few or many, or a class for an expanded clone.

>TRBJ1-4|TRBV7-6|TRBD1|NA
TGTGCCAGCAGCCCTGACAGGGGGCTTCGTGAAAAACTGTTTTTT
CASSPDRGLREKLFF
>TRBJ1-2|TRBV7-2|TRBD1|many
TGTGCCAGCAGCTTAAACGGACAGGGGGAGGATGGCTACACCTTC
CASSLNGQGEDGYTF
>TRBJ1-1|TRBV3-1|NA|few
TGTGCCAGCAGCCAAGACGGGAGGGAAGCTTTCTTT
CASSQDGREAFF
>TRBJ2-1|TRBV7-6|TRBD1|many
TGTGCCAGCAGCCCCGGGACAGTTGGCTTTGAGCAGTTCTTC
CASSPGTVGFEQFF
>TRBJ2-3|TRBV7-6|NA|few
TGTGCCAGCAGCTTAGGAACTACCTCAGATACGCAGTATTTT
CASSLGTTSDTQYF
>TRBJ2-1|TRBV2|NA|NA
TGTGCCAGCAGAGATATCAGCTCCTCTGAGCAGTTCTTC
CASRDISSSEQFF
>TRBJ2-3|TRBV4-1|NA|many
TGCGCCAGCAGCCAGGGAGAGACTGTTCCAAATACGCAGTATTTT
CASSQGETVPNTQYF
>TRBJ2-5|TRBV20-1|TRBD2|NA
TGCAGTGCGACAACTAGCGGTAGATCAAATGAGCAGTACTTC
CSATTSGRSNEQYF
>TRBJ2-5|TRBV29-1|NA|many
TGCAGCGTTGCTCTAAAGTACCAAGAGACCCAGTACTTC
CSVALKYQETQYF
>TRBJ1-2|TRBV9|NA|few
TGTGCCAGCAGCGTAGCTCTAGGTGGAGGGCGCCTCGGCTGCACCTTC
CASSVALGGGRLGCTF
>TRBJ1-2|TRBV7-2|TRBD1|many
TGTGCCTTGCCCATGACAGGGGTGGGCTACACCTTC
CALPMTGVGYTF
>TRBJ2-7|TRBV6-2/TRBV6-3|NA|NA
TGTGCCAGCAGTCCGGACCTATACGAGCAGTACTTC
CASSPDLYEQYF
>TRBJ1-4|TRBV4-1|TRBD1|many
TGCGCCAGCAGCCAACCGGGACAGGGTTGGGAAAAACTGTTTTTT
CASSQPGQGWEKLFF
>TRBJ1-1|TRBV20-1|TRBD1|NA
TGCAGTGCCCAACAGGGGACAAGGACTGAAGCTTTCTTT
CSAQQGTRTEAFF
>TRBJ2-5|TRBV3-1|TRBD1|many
TGTGCCAGCAGCCAGAACCGGGACAGGGGAAAGACCCAGTACTTC
CASSQNRDRGKTQYF
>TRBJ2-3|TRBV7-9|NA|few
TGTGCCAGCAGCTTAGTACAGGGAATGAAATCAGGCACAGATACGCAGTATTTT
CASSLVQGMKSGTDTQYF
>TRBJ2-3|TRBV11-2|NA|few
TGTGCCAGCAGCTCACCAACAGATACGCAGTATTTT
CASSSPTDTQYF
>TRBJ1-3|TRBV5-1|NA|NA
TGCGCCAGCAGCTTACAGGGCTCCTCTGGAAACACCATATATTTT
CASSLQGSSGNTIYF
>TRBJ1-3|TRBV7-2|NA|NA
TGTGCCAGCAGCTTAGGACCCAGCTCTGGAAACACCATATATTTT
CASSLGPSSGNTIYF
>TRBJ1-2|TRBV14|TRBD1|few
TGTGCCAGCAGCTGGGGACAGACTAACTATGGCTACACCTTC
CASSWGQTNYGYTF
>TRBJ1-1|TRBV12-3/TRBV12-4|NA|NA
TGTGCCAGCAGTCCCCGACCGACAGATGAAGCTTTCTTT
CASSPRPTDEAFF
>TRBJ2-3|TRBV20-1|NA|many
TGCAGTGCTAGACCTACCCCGGGGGCAGATACGCAGTATTTT
CSARPTPGADTQYF
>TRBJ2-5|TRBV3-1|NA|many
TGTGCCAGCAGCCAAGTATGGGGGAGAAGAGGAAAGACCCAGTACTTC
CASSQVWGRRGKTQYF
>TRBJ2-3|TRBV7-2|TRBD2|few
TGTGCCGGCAGCTGGACTAGCGCCCGAGATACGCAGTATTTT
CAGSWTSARDTQYF
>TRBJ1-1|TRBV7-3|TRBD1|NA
TGTGCCAGCAGCCTAACAGGGGGCTCGAACACTGAAGCTTTCTTT
CASSLTGGSNTEAFF
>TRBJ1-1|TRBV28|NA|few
TGTGCCAGCAGTTTGGGCAGGGCCACTGAAGCTTTCTTT
CASSLGRATEAFF
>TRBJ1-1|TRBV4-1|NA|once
TGCGCCAGCAGCGTTGAGGGGGGGAACACTGAAGCTTTCTTT
CASSVEGGNTEAFF
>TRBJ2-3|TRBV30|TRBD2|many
TGTGCCTGGAGTACTCCGGGACTAGCGGAGGCGGGCACAGATACGCAGTATTTT
CAWSTPGLAEAGTDTQYF
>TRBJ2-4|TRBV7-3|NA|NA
TGTGCCAGCAGCTTAAACGTAGGGGAAAACATTCAGTACTTC
CASSLNVGENIQYF
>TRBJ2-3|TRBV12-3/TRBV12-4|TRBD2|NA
TGTGCCAGCAGAGCCCCGGGACTAGTGGTCACAGATACGCAGTATTTT
CASRAPGLVVTDTQYF
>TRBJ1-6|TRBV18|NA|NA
TGTGCCAGCTCACCTCGATCCGGGACACCAAATCCAACTATTAATTCACCCCTCCACTTT
CASSPRSGTPNPTINSPLHF
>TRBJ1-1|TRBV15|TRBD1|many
TGTGCCACCAGCAGAGATTTGGGACAGCGAAACACTGAAGCTTTCTTT
CATSRDLGQRNTEAFF
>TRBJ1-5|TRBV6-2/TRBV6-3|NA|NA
TGTGCCAGCAGTCGACCTTACACCAATCAGCCCCGGCATTTT
CASSRPYTNQPRHF
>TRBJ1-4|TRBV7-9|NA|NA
TGTGCCAGCAGCTTAGACGAGACCGGGAATGAAAAACTGTTTTTT
CASSLDETGNEKLFF
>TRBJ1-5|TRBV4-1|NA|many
TGCGCCAGCAGCCCGGGGGGGCAAGGCCCTAATCAGCCCCAGCATTTT
CASSPGGQGPNQPQHF
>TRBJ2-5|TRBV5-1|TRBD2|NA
TGCGCCAGCAGCCCACTAGCGCAGCAAGAGACCCAGTACTTC
CASSPLAQQETQYF
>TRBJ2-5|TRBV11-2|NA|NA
TGTGCCAACCCCAGGGCCTGGGAGAGGGAGACCCAGTACTTC
CANPRAWERETQYF
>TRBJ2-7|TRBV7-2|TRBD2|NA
TGTGCCAGCAGCTTAGCGGTAGGACTAGCCTACGAGCAGTACTTC
CASSLAVGLAYEQYF
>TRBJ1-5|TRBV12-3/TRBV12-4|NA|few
TGTGCCAGCAGCCGGGGACGGGGGAGCAATCAGCCCCAGCATTTT
CASSRGRGSNQPQHF
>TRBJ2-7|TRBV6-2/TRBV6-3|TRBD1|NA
TGTGCCAGCAGTGACCGGGACAGGGAATACGAGCAGTACTTC
CASSDRDREYEQYF
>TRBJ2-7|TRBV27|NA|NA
TGTGCCAGCAGTGGGCAGGGGAGCTCCTACGAGCAGTACTTC
CASSGQGSSYEQYF
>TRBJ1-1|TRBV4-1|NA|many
TGCGCCAGCAGCCAAGAGGGACCCCCGCTGAACGCTGAAGCTTTCTTT
CASSQEGPPLNAEAFF
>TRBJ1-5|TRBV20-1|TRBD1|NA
TGCAGTGCTAGAGATCCTATATCGGGACAGGGAAGGCAGCCCCAGCATTTT
CSARDPISGQGRQPQHF
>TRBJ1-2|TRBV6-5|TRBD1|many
TGTGCCAGCAGTTACTCGGGACAGGAGACCCATCTCACCTTC
CASSYSGQETHLTF
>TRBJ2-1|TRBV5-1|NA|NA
TGCGCCAGCCTTAGGAGCGGCTACAATGAGCGGCAGTTCTTC
CASLRSGYNERQFF
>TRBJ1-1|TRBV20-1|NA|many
TGCAGTGCTGAGGACCAAGTGAACACTGAAGCTTTCTTT
CSAEDQVNTEAFF
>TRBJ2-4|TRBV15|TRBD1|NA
TGTGCCACCAGCCGGGACAGCTCGAAAAACATTCAGTACTTC
CATSRDSSKNIQYF
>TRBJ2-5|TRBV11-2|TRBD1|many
TGTGCCAGCAGCTCTATGTTTGGGACAGAGCAGACCCAGTACTTC
CASSSMFGTEQTQYF